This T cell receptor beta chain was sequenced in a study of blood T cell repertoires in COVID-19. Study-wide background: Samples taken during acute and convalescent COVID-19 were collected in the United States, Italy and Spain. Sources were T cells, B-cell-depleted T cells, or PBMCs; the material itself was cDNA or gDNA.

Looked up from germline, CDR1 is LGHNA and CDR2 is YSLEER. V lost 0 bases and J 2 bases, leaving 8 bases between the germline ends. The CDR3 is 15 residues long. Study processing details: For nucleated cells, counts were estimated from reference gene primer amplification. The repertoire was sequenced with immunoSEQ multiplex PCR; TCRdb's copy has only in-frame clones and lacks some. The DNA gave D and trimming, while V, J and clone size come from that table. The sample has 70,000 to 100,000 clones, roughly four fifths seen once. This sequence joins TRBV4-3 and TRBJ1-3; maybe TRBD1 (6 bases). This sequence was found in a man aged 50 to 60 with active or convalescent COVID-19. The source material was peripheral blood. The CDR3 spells CASSQEPGAGNTIYF. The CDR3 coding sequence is TGCGCCAGCAGCCAAGAGCCAGGGGCTGGAAACACCATATATTTT.